This T cell receptor (beta chain) was recorded in a study of monozygotic twins with inflammatory bowel disease. Reprocessing the 5' RACE reads, TCRdb reports a single entry for every CDR3 protein and omits DNA. Seen in this sample are fewer than 200,000 distinct CDR3 sequences; the ten most common clones hold roughly 2.3%. Blood was drawn at more than 2 ml per donor. This sequence originates from a human donor with ulcerative colitis or Crohn's disease, or a healthy co-twin of an affected twin (not recorded which). What was sequenced was blood.

Here the CDR3 reads CASSLDPGVPAYEQYF. The chain links TRBV5-1 to TRBJ2-7; TCRdb gives TRBD1 as the D gene, but with no DNA this cannot be confirmed. Looked up from germline, CDR1 is SGHRS and CDR2 is YFSETQ. The CDR3 runs to 16 residues.